The clone carrying this T cell receptor beta chain was picked up many times. V dropped 0 bases and J dropped 6 bases, with 15 bases sitting between them. The CDR3 sequence is 16 residues long. The germline V gene encodes CDR1 SGHTA and CDR2 FQGNSA. This entry belongs to a study of T cell repertoires in cytomegalovirus infection. TCRdb itself ran the reads through MiXCR, one entry per CDR3 protein. The sample gives roughly 640,000 distinct CDR3 sequences, roughly a quarter of which show up once; 7% to 9% is in the top ten. The source material was CD8+ T cells from PBMCs. The rearrangement links TRBV7-2 to TRBJ2-1, with a possible D match to TRBD2 (7 bases). This receptor was taken from a human donor in good health (CMV status not recorded). Some clones in this sample may be carry-over from other donors' samples. CDR3: CASSLAWGGVRNEQFF. The CDR3 nucleotides are TGTGCCAGCAGCTTAGCTTGGGGGGGCGTACGCAATGAGCAGTTCTTC.